Following are 10 T cell receptor beta chains from one sample sequenced in a study of blood T cells in healthy people across ages. Primers used in a second PCR of roughly 7 to 12 cycles were a sample-barcoded 5' primer and a J-beta primer mix. MiXCR, run by TCRdb on the 5' RACE reads, gives a single entry per CDR3 protein. The sample lists roughly 930,000 distinct CDR3 sequences, around 49% occurring once. The sample was blood. Receptors were obtained from a man aged 25 to 40 in good health.

The genes are TRBV7-2 and TRBJ2-1; TRBD2 agrees at 8 bases. Unmatched junction bases numbered 15, after V lost 3 bases and J lost 8 bases. The CDR3 sequence is 17 residues long. Germline V gives CDR1 SGHTA, CDR2 FQGNSA. CDR3 DNA: TGTGCCAGCAGCTTCACCCGTTTGCGGGGGGCCCCCTATGAGCAGTTCTTC. Amino acid sequence: CASSFTRLRGAPYEQFF.

This clonotype appeared many times. The chain carries TRBV4-3 and TRBJ2-2; no reliable D call. Trimming left V 0 bases short and J 2 bases short, with 7 bases between. Per germline, CDR1 LGHNA and CDR2 YSLEER. There are 15 residues in the CDR3. Here the CDR3 reads CASSQEDGNTGELFF. The CDR3 bases are TGCGCCAGCAGCCAAGAGGACGGTAACACCGGGGAGCTGTTTTTT.

This clonotype was observed a handful of times. The V gene is TRBV5-1, the J gene TRBJ2-7; TRBD1 matches at 8 bases. Trimming at V came to 2 bases and at J to 0 bases, leaving 10 bases not matched to a gene. The CDR3 is made up of 17 amino acids. Per the germline V gene, CDR1 is SGHRS and CDR2 is YFSETQ. CDR3 bases: TGCGCCAGCAGCTTACAAACACGACAGGGGTTCTCCTACGAGCAGTACTTC. It specifies CASSLQTRQGFSYEQYF.

The chain has TRBV3-1 and TRBJ2-1, with D perhaps assigned TRBD1 or TRBD2 (5 bases each). Trimming left V 0 bases short and J 0 bases short, with 15 bases between. This CDR3 region has 18 residues. Germline CDR1 and CDR2: LGHDT and YNNKEL (reference sequence). The CDR3: CASSQDYPRGSSYNEQFF. The CDR3 DNA follows: TGTGCCAGCAGCCAAGATTACCCACGGGGCTCCTCCTACAATGAGCAGTTCTTC.

The chain uses TRBV7-9 and TRBJ2-7; 7 bases align to TRBD2. The DNA matches TRBJ2-5 better at its end, which makes the J call doubtful. The CDR3 is 17 amino acids. In germline, CDR1 is SEHNR, CDR2 FQNEAQ (reference sequence). The CDR3, as DNA: TGTGCCAGCAGCTCGACTACTGTTACTCGGGGGGAAGAGACCCAGTACTTC. Protein sequence: CASSSTTVTRGEETQYF.

This clonotype was counted a few times. V usage is TRBV7-9 and J usage is TRBJ2-3; D is unclear. The V gene's germline CDR1 is SEHNR and CDR2 FQNEAQ (reference sequence). V was pared by 9 bases and J by 2 bases, with 12 bases between. The CDR3 totals 13 residues. The CDR3 reads CASGIYVTDTQYF. For the CDR3, the DNA is TGTGCCAGTGGCATCTATGTCACAGATACGCAGTATTTT.

The chain is built from TRBV20-1 and TRBJ1-6; D gene ambiguous. CDR1 is DFQATT, CDR2 SNEGSKA, per germline (reference sequence). Trimming took 7 bases from V and 5 from J, leaving 18 bases between them. CDR3 size: 15 residues. The CDR3 reads CSGRLDRANNSPLHF. The CDR3 DNA is TGCAGTGGCAGACTCGATAGGGCCAATAATTCACCCCTCCACTTT.

This clonotype was seen a few times. The chain has TRBV20-1 and TRBJ2-1; D gene uncertain. Trimming took 0 bases from V and 6 from J, leaving 15 bases between them. This CDR3 contains 15 residues. Germline V CDR1 and CDR2: DFQATT, SNEGSKA (reference sequence). CDR3 region: CSARDGVVFSNEQFF. The CDR3 region has the DNA TGCAGTGCTAGAGACGGCGTCGTCTTCTCCAATGAGCAGTTCTTC.

This clonotype was counted only a few times. The gene calls are TRBV24-1 and TRBJ1-1; 7 bases map to TRBD1. The CDR3 runs to 14 residues. The germline CDR1 and CDR2 sequences are KGHDR and SFDVKD. V dropped 4 bases and J dropped 4; count of bases not matched to a gene: 5. The chain's CDR3 is CATSDPGQSTEAFF. The DNA of the CDR3 is TGTGCCACCAGTGACCCGGGACAGAGCACTGAAGCTTTCTTT.

In its sample, this clonotype was seen many times. The chain uses TRBV4-1 and TRBJ2-1; D is undetermined. The CDR3 totals 14 residues. Looked up from germline, CDR1 is MGHRA and CDR2 is YSYEKL. V was cut by 4 bases and J by 1 base, with 8 bases left in between. The CDR3 coding sequence is TGCGCCAGCAGCCCCGGACGTTCCTACAATGAGCAGTTCTTC. This encodes CASSPGRSYNEQFF.